This T cell receptor beta chain was recorded in a study of cytomegalovirus exposure and HLA in healthy donors. Notes on the study in general: While the bulk of TCR sequences proved rare, some public TCRs turned up in many donors.

On this clone: Its antigen remains unidentified.

The PCR was carried out with 60 Vbeta primers and 13 Jbeta primers. Here immunoSEQ multiplex PCR was the method, and the copy in TCRdb shows in-frame clones only, minus some. The table lists under 150,000 clones, around 78% of them singletons, with around 1.5% in the top ten. The V end lost 8 bases, the J end lost 6 bases, and 10 bases lay between the germline ends. This CDR3 has 11 amino acids. Per germline, CDR1 MNHNS and CDR2 SASEGT. The sample comprised PBMCs. This TCR was recovered from a woman younger than 30 in good health and CMV-seronegative. The chain uses TRBV6-1 and TRBJ1-1; D ambiguous. CDR3 bases: TGTGCCAGCCGGCAGAGCGCTGAAGCTTTCTTT. Translating it yields CASRQSAEAFF.